Listed here are 19 T cell receptor beta chains from one sample, sequenced in a study of immune evolution from preneoplasia to lung adenocarcinoma. Method: immunoSEQ multiplex PCR; TCRdb's copy keeps in-frame clones and lacks some. The data show roughly 5,000 clones, with over 65% seen just once and under 5% held by the top ten. The sequenced sample was FFPE minimally invasive lung adenocarcinoma tissue. The receptors stem from a person aged 55-80 years with lung adenocarcinoma.

The chain recombines TRBV5-6 with TRBJ2-3; 8 nucleotides line up with TRBD2. The V gene end was trimmed by 3 bases and the J gene end by 4 bases; junction bases not matched to a gene: 10. This CDR3 is 16 amino acids long. Germline V gives CDR1 SGHDT, CDR2 YYEEEE. The CDR3 here is CASSSLEREMADTQYF. CDR3 sequence (DNA): TGTGCCAGCAGCTCTCTTGAGCGGGAGATGGCAGATACGCAGTATTTT.

The V call is TRBV10-3, the J call TRBJ2-1; D unclear. The CDR3 sequence is 13 residues long. CDR1 is ENHRY, CDR2 SYGVKD, per germline. V was cut by 7 bases and J by 8 bases, with 15 bases left in between. CDR3 DNA sequence: TGTGCCATCACTGGCGGCAACGTCGATGAGCAGTTCTTC. It codes for CAITGGNVDEQFF.

V usage is TRBV5-1 and J usage is TRBJ2-1, with 11 bases that match TRBD2. The V and J ends lost 2 bases and 0 bases, in that order; junction bases with no gene match: 16. The CDR3 is 21 residues long. Germline V gives CDR1 SGHRS, CDR2 YFSETQ. This chain's CDR3 is CASSLRNEASGGLGSYNEQFF. DNA for the CDR3: TGCGCCAGCAGCTTAAGAAATGAGGCTAGCGGGGGGTTGGGCTCCTACAATGAGCAGTTCTTC. Combining the CDR3 with reference TRBV5-1 and TRBJ2-1 gives the whole variable domain KAGVTQTPRYLIKTRGQQVTLSCSPISGHRSVSWYQQTPGQGLQFLFEYFSETQRNKGNFPGRFSGRQFSNSRSEMNVSTLELGDSALYLCASSLRNEASGGLGSYNEQFFGPGTRLTVL.

This chain connects TRBV6-6 to TRBJ2-3; D unresolved. CDR1 MNHNY and CDR2 SVGAGI come from the germline V gene (reference sequence). V lost 7 bases and J 0 bases, leaving 11 bases between the germline ends. This CDR3 has 14 residues. CDR3 amino acids: CASIGSSSTDTQYF. CDR3 nucleotide sequence: TGTGCCAGCATAGGTTCGAGCAGCACAGATACGCAGTATTTT.

The chain combines TRBV5-1 with TRBJ1-2; D not certain. This CDR3 spans 15 amino acids. The V end lost 5 bases, the J end lost 2 bases, and 16 bases lay between the germline ends. The V gene's germline CDR1 is SGHRS and CDR2 YFSETQ. The CDR3 DNA reads as TGCGCCAGCAGGCTAGCCACAGACCTCAACTATGGCTACACCTTC. This sequence encodes CASRLATDLNYGYTF. The entire variable domain, with the rest obtained from reference TRBV5-1 and TRBJ1-2, is as follows: KAGVTQTPRYLIKTRGQQVTLSCSPISGHRSVSWYQQTPGQGLQFLFEYFSETQRNKGNFPGRFSGRQFSNSRSEMNVSTLELGDSALYLCASRLATDLNYGYTFGSGTRLTVV.

The chain combines TRBV18 with TRBJ2-7, with 7 bases aligning to TRBD1. The CDR3 is 13 residues long. Germline CDR1 KGHSH, CDR2 LQKENI. The V and J ends lost 3 bases and 3 bases, in that order; junction bases with no gene match: 2. Written as DNA, the CDR3 is TGTGCCAGCTCACCCGACAGGGACTACGAGCAGTACTTC. Protein sequence: CASSPDRDYEQYF.

This chain uses TRBV9 with TRBJ2-3; 11 positions match TRBD2. Germline trimming cut 0 bases from V and 0 bases from J; bases unmatched to any gene: 0. The CDR3 length is 16 residues. Germline CDR1 SGDLS, CDR2 YYNGEE. The CDR3 protein is CASSVVAGGSTDTQYF. The CDR3 DNA reads TGTGCCAGCAGCGTAGTAGCGGGGGGGAGCACAGATACGCAGTATTTT.

CDR3 residues: CASSTDRNTGELFF. As DNA, the CDR3 is TGTGCCAGCAGTACGGACAGAAACACCGGGGAGCTGTTTTTT. This chain uses TRBV5-4 with TRBJ2-2; D is perhaps TRBD1 (6 bases). CDR1 SGHNT and CDR2 YYREEE come from the germline V gene (reference sequence). The CDR3 contains 14 residues. Trimming pared 5 bases from V and 2 bases from J, leaving 10 bases between.

The V gene is TRBV6-6, the J gene TRBJ1-1; possible D gene TRBD1, 5 bases. Germline lookup yields CDR1 MNHNY and CDR2 SVGAGI (reference sequence). Trimming left V 6 bases short and J 10 bases short, with 24 bases between. The CDR3 runs to 15 residues. CDR3 DNA sequence: TGTGCCAGCAGCGACGGGGACGGCGGCCATCTGGGAGCTTTCTTT. It encodes CASSDGDGGHLGAFF.

In nucleotides, the CDR3 is TGCAGCGTGAGGACTAGCGGGAGCTTCACAGATACGCAGTATTTT. Its translation: CSVRTSGSFTDTQYF. This chain connects TRBV29-1 to TRBJ2-3; 13 nucleotides match TRBD2. The V gene end was trimmed by 6 bases and the J gene end by 2 bases; junction bases not matched to a gene: 5. From germline, CDR1 is SQVTM and CDR2 ANQGSEA. The CDR3 extends over 15 amino acids.

A single count supports this clone. This sequence joins TRBV7-8 and TRBJ1-4; 7 positions match TRBD1. Germline trimming cut 4 bases from V and 0 bases from J; bases unmatched to any gene: 5. CDR3 length equals 16 residues. Looked up from germline, CDR1 is SGHVS and CDR2 is FQNEAQ. CDR3 amino acids: CASSYGTDATNEKLFF. As DNA, the CDR3 is TGTGCCAGCAGCTATGGGACAGACGCAACTAATGAAAAACTGTTTTTT.

The gene calls are TRBV18 and TRBJ1-1; D is uncertain. This CDR3 has 15 residues. Per the germline V gene, CDR1 is KGHSH and CDR2 is LQKENI. The V end was cut by 4 bases, the J end by 0 bases, with 12 bases between. CDR3 nucleotide sequence: TGTGCCAGCTCACGCGGACGAGGGATGAACACTGAAGCTTTCTTT. Translated, it gives CASSRGRGMNTEAFF. The whole variable domain, filled in from reference TRBV18 and TRBJ1-1, reads NAGVMQNPRHLVRRRGQEARLRCSPMKGHSHVYWYRQLPEEGLKFMVYLQKENIIDESGMPKERFSAEFPKEGPSILRIQQVVRGDSAAYFCASSRGRGMNTEAFFGQGTRLTVV.

J is TRBJ2-7 and V is TRBV9; TRBD2 is a possible D gene (7 bases). The CDR3 loop spans 14 amino acids. From germline, CDR1 is SGDLS and CDR2 YYNGEE. Trimming shortened V by 0 bases and J by 5 bases, and 12 bases separated the two germline ends. In DNA, the CDR3 is TGTGCCAGCAGCGTAGGAGGGGGAGGGGACGAGCAGTACTTC. Translating it yields CASSVGGGGDEQYF.

Of note for this clone: The same CDR3 is also encoded by other DNA sequences in this sample. The genes are TRBV5-1 and TRBJ2-2, with D possibly being TRBD1 (5 bases). V was pared by 4 bases and J by 1 base, with 8 bases between. There are 14 residues in the CDR3. Germline CDR1 SGHRS, CDR2 YFSETQ. DNA of the CDR3: TGCGCCAGCAGCAGTACAGGGAACACCGGGGAGCTGTTTTTT. Translation: CASSSTGNTGELFF.

The chain couples TRBV6-1 to TRBJ2-1; D remains unclear. Germline CDR1 is MNHNS and CDR2 is SASEGT. The CDR3 contains 12 residues. The ends were cut back, 1 base at V and 9 bases at J, with 7 bases in the middle. The CDR3 nucleotides are TGTGCCAGCAGTGAAGGGGTTTTTGAGCAGTTCTTC. The encoded protein is CASSEGVFEQFF.

The chain uses TRBV18 and TRBJ1-3, with unresolved D. The CDR3 contains 17 residues. Germline V CDR1 and CDR2: KGHSH, LQKENI. Deletions cut 1 base from V and 0 bases from J, with 13 bases between. This CDR3 is CASSPLVTRDSGNTIYF. DNA of the CDR3: TGTGCCAGCTCACCACTCGTAACGAGGGACTCTGGAAACACCATATATTTT.

The CDR3 sequence: CASRPISSYEQYF. CDR3 coding DNA: TGTGCCAGCAGACCGATCTCTTCCTACGAGCAGTACTTC. This sequence joins TRBV28 and TRBJ2-7; the D is unclear. V gave up 6 bases and J gave up 1 base, with 10 bases separating them. The CDR3 totals 13 residues. CDR1 and CDR2 (germline): MDHEN, SYDVKM.

The rearrangement uses TRBV9 and TRBJ1-2; tentatively, D is TRBD1 (6 bases). Germline V gives CDR1 SGDLS, CDR2 YYNGEE. CDR3 length: 11 residues. The V end lost 2 bases, the J end lost 14 bases, and 13 bases lay between the germline ends. CDR3 coding DNA: TGTGCCAGCAGCGTTCCGTCAGGGGTTACCTTC. Translation: CASSVPSGVTF.

In this sample, this clone turned up a few times. This chain links TRBV11-2 with TRBJ2-3; no definite D call. The germline V and J ends were trimmed by 2 bases and 6 bases, with 6 bases remaining between them. The CDR3 extends over 12 amino acids. Germline assignment: CDR1 SGHAT and CDR2 FQNNGV. The CDR3 loop reads CASSLNHDTQYF. For the CDR3, the DNA is TGTGCCAGCAGCTTAAATCACGATACGCAGTATTTT.